This entry lists 9 T cell receptor beta chains sequenced from one sample in a study of blood T cell repertoires in COVID-19. Sequencing used immunoSEQ multiplex PCR; TCRdb keeps in-frame clones, though not all of them. Of under 200,000 clones listed, 70% to 90% are singletons. Material for sequencing was peripheral blood. The source of these receptors is a woman aged 45-60 years with COVID-19, enrolled during active disease.

The chain couples TRBV19 to TRBJ1-2; the D gene is possibly TRBD1 (5 bases). Trimming took 6 bases from V and 4 from J, leaving 12 bases between them. Germline loops: CDR1 LNHDA, CDR2 SQIVND (reference sequence). CDR3 length equals 13 residues. The CDR3 DNA reads TGTGCCAGTAGGACCACAGGCTCCTATGGCTACACCTTC. This translates into CASRTTGSYGYTF.

The chain couples TRBV10-3 to TRBJ1-4; TRBD1 matches at 8 bases. Per germline, CDR1 ENHRY and CDR2 SYGVKD. With 3 bases clipped from V and 0 bases from J, the junction kept 9 bases outside the gene matches. The CDR3 runs to 18 residues. The CDR3 loop is CAISDRPGQAPTNEKLFF. For the CDR3, the DNA is TGTGCCATCAGTGACCGCCCGGGACAGGCCCCAACTAATGAAAAACTGTTTTTT.

The chain has TRBV5-1 and TRBJ2-1, with 7 bases matching TRBD2. Germline V CDR1 and CDR2: SGHRS, YFSETQ. After removal of 6 bases from V and 6 bases from J, the junction contained 9 bases not matched to a gene. The CDR3 length is 14 residues. Here the CDR3 reads CASTEAGTTNEQFF. In nucleotides, the CDR3 is TGCGCCAGCACCGAGGCCGGGACTACCAATGAGCAGTTCTTC.

The table lists this clone with a count of one. V and J are TRBV5-4 and TRBJ1-4; 7 bases align to TRBD1. Germline CDR1 SGHNT, CDR2 YYREEE (reference sequence). After removal of 4 bases from V and 1 base from J, the junction contained 7 bases not matched to a gene. This CDR3 region has 16 residues. The CDR3 coding sequence is TGTGCCAGCAGCCTTAGGACAGGTTTAACTAATGAAAAACTGTTTTTT. This sequence encodes CASSLRTGLTNEKLFF.

The chain recombines TRBV3-1 (or the pseudogene TRBV3-2) with TRBJ2-6; 7 positions agree with TRBD1. Trimming at V came to 4 bases and at J to 0 bases, leaving 6 bases not matched to a gene. The CDR3 covers 17 residues. Germline-derived CDR1 and CDR2 are LGHDT and YNNKEL (reference sequence). The DNA of the CDR3 is TGTGCCAGCAGCCCCCCGACAGGGAGCTCTGGGGCCAACGTCCTGACTTTC. This codes for CASSPPTGSSGANVLTF.

The chain is built from TRBV6-5 and TRBJ2-3; TRBD1 agrees at 7 bases. The germline gives CDR1 MNHEY, CDR2 SVGAGI. The CDR3 is made up of 14 amino acids. V trimming: 10 bases; J trimming: 0 bases; junction bases outside the gene matches: 7. The CDR3 DNA reads TGTGCCACAGACCGGGACAGTAGCACAGATACGCAGTATTTT. Translation: CATDRDSSTDTQYF.

The gene calls are TRBV4-1 and TRBJ1-5; 9 nucleotides match TRBD1. With V trimmed by 2 bases and J by 6 bases, 11 bases remained unmatched. The CDR3 has 17 amino acids. Germline lookup yields CDR1 MGHRA and CDR2 YSYEKL. CDR3 in DNA: TGCGCCAGCAGCCAAACTCGACCGGGACAGGGAAGTCAGCCCCAGCATTTT. It codes for CASSQTRPGQGSQPQHF.

The gene calls are TRBV7-9 and TRBJ2-2; no firm D call. Looked up from germline, CDR1 is SEHNR and CDR2 is FQNEAQ (reference sequence). The V and J ends lost 2 bases and 2 bases respectively, with 9 bases between them. The CDR3 consists of 15 residues. The CDR3 reads CASSLLLHNTGELFF. DNA for the CDR3: TGTGCCAGCAGCTTACTGTTACATAACACCGGGGAGCTGTTTTTT. Full variable domain (missing parts from reference TRBV7-9 and TRBJ2-2): DTGVSQNPRHKITKRGQNVTFRCDPISEHNRLYWYRQTLGQGPEFLTYFQNEAQLEKSRLLSDRFSAERPKGSFSTLEIQRTEQGDSAMYLCASSLLLHNTGELFFGEGSRLTVL.

This clone was detected a few times. The J gene is TRBJ2-2, the V gene TRBV7-2; 10 positions match TRBD1. CDR1 is SGHTA and CDR2 is FQGNSA in the germline V gene. V lost 5 bases and J lost 4; bases outside the gene matches: 7. CDR3 size: 16 residues. For the CDR3, the DNA is TGTGCCAGCAGCCCAAGACAGGGGGCGCCCACCGGGGAGCTGTTTTTT. It encodes CASSPRQGAPTGELFF.